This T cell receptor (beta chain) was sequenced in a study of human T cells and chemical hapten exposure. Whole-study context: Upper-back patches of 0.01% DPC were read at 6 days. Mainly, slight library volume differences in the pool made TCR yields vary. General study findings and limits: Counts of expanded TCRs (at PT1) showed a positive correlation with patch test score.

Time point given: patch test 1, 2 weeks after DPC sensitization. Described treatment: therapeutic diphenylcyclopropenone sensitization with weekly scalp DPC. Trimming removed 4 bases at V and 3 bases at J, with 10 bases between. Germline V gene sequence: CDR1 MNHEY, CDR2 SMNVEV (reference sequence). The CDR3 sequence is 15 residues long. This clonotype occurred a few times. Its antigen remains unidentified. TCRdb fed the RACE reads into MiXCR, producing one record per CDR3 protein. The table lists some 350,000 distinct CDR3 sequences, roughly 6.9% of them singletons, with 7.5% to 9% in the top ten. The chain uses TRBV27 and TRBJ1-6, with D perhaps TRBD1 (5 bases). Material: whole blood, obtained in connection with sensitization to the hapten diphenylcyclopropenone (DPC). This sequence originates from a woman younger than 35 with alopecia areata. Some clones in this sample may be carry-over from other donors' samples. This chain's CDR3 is CASSWSGNYNSPLHF. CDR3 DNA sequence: TGTGCCAGCAGTTGGTCAGGGAACTATAATTCACCCCTCCACTTT.